This T cell receptor beta chain emerged from a study of human T cells and chemical hapten exposure. Overall study findings and caveats: There was alopecia in the donors, so their immune response may differ from that of healthy people.

In TCRdb, the RACE reads were re-called with MiXCR into one record per CDR3 protein. The data hold 62,000 or so distinct CDR3 sequences, with 11% observed a single time. Regarding time point: patch test 3, about 24 weeks after DPC sensitization. Treatment in this sample: therapeutic diphenylcyclopropenone sensitization with weekly scalp DPC. V dropped 0 bases and J dropped 7 bases, with 9 bases sitting between them. The germline CDR1 and CDR2 sequences are SGHDN and FVKESK. The CDR3 covers 14 residues. This clonotype has more than one count but fewer than ten. Its antigen is undetermined. The chain joins TRBV14 to TRBJ2-2; TRBD1 might be the D (6 bases). Sequences were derived from whole blood, sampled in connection with sensitization to the hapten diphenylcyclopropenone (DPC). The origin of this receptor is a woman between 25 and 40 years old with alopecia areata. Some clones in this sample may be carry-over from other donors' samples. The CDR3 region has the DNA TGTGCCAGCAGCCAAGACAACAGGGTCGGGGAGCTGTTTTTT. Translation gives CASSQDNRVGELFF.